Reported below is one T cell receptor beta chain. The CDR3 is 13 residues long. Trimming left V 2 bases short and J 2 bases short, with 7 bases between. The germline V gene has CDR1 LNHNV and CDR2 YYDKDF (reference sequence). The data derive from a study of identifying expanded T cells in peripheral blood. This table comes from immunoSEQ multiplex PCR, and its TCRdb copy is limited to in-frame clones, with some not included. The sample records more than 95,000 clones, 75% to 90% being singletons. No infections or other immune events were documented during collection. The sequence was collected from a person aged 18 to 70 in good health. The sample consisted of blood. The J gene is TRBJ2-7, the V gene TRBV15; D not resolved. The CDR3 reads CATSRQLAYEQYF. The CDR3 coding sequence is TGTGCCACCAGCAGACAGCTGGCCTACGAGCAGTACTTC. Full variable domain (outside the CDR3, taken from reference TRBV15 and TRBJ2-7): DAMVIQNPRYQVTQFGKPVTLSCSQTLNHNVMYWYQQKSSQAPKLLFHYYDKDFNNEADTPDNFQSRRPNTSFCFLDIRSPGLGDTAMYLCATSRQLAYEQYFGPGTRLTVT.